These 25 T cell receptor beta chains were all obtained from the same sample, sequenced in a study of cytomegalovirus exposure and HLA in healthy donors. Primers: 60 Vbeta forward and 13 Jbeta reverse. Assay used: immunoSEQ multiplex PCR; TCRdb lists only in-frame clones, some missing. The table lists some 200,000 clones, 75% to 85% of them singletons. The sequenced sample was PBMCs. The receptor source for this set is a woman younger than 30 in good health and CMV-seronegative.

J is TRBJ2-7 and V is TRBV7-9; 7 nucleotides line up with TRBD2. Germline V CDR1 and CDR2: SEHNR, FQNEAQ (reference sequence). CDR3 length equals 14 residues. The V and J ends lost 2 bases and 3 bases, in that order; junction bases with no gene match: 4. This CDR3 is CASSLTGGGYEQYF. The CDR3 DNA follows: TGTGCCAGCAGCTTAACGGGCGGGGGCTACGAGCAGTACTTC.

The chain uses TRBV15 and TRBJ1-2, with TRBD1 matching over 9 bases. The V gene end was trimmed by 0 bases and the J gene end by 7 bases; junction bases not matched to a gene: 6. Germline CDR1 reads LNHNV; CDR2 reads YYDKDF (reference sequence). The CDR3 is 15 residues long. The CDR3: CATSRDGTGSRGYTF. CDR3 DNA sequence: TGTGCCACCAGCAGAGATGGGACAGGGTCTCGTGGCTACACCTTC.

This clone was recorded only once. This sequence joins TRBV28 and TRBJ1-4; unclear D gene. Trimming took 6 bases from V and 10 from J, leaving 12 bases between them. This CDR3 region has 12 residues. Germline lookup yields CDR1 MDHEN and CDR2 SYDVKM. The CDR3 DNA sequence: TGTGCCAGCAGCCTCCTAACGGGAAAACTGTTTTTT. Amino acids: CASSLLTGKLFF.

Details on this clone: An end of the junction does not agree with germline; a read error may underlie this. The chain carries TRBV5-1 and TRBJ2-7, with D possibly TRBD1 on 6 matching bases. Germline lookup yields CDR1 SGHRS and CDR2 YFSETQ. This CDR3 comprises 12 residues. The CDR3 DNA sequence: TGCGCCAGCAGCTTGGATTCTACAGGGAAACACTTC. Translated, it gives CASSLDSTGKHF.

J is TRBJ1-2 and V is TRBV6-6; weak D call: TRBD1 (6 bases). The CDR3 length is 12 residues. Trimming pared 5 bases from V and 6 bases from J, leaving 10 bases between. Germline V gene lookup returns CDR1 MNHNY and CDR2 SVGAGI (reference sequence). Here the CDR3 reads CASSRTEDGYTF. The CDR3 bases are TGTGCCAGCAGTCGGACAGAGGATGGCTACACCTTC.

This chain links TRBV2 with TRBJ2-7, with TRBD1 identical over 7 bases. The CDR3 contains 15 residues. V trimming: 2 bases; J trimming: 5 bases; junction bases outside the gene matches: 9. Germline CDR1 SNHLY, CDR2 FYNNEI. CDR3 coding DNA: TGTGCCAGCAGTGAAATCAGACAGGGATTTCACGAGCAGTACTTC. Residues: CASSEIRQGFHEQYF.

The chain is built from TRBV5-1 and TRBJ1-4; 8 bases line up with TRBD1. This CDR3 spans 15 amino acids. CDR1 is SGHRS, CDR2 YFSETQ, per germline. The V segment lost 0 bases and the J segment 3 bases; nucleotides outside the gene matches: 1. The CDR3 protein is CASSLGDRPNEKLFF. The CDR3 DNA follows: TGCGCCAGCAGCTTGGGGGACAGGCCTAATGAAAAACTGTTTTTT.

The chain carries TRBV18 and TRBJ1-1, with D unclear. The CDR3 totals 14 residues. Germline V CDR1 and CDR2: KGHSH, LQKENI. V was clipped by 2 bases and J by 1 base, with 8 bases between them. The DNA of the CDR3 is TGTGCCAGCTCACCATATACTAGGAACACTGAAGCTTTCTTT. Translating it yields CASSPYTRNTEAFF.

This clone was picked up many times. The rearrangement links TRBV6-6 to TRBJ1-1; D gene unclear. Germline V lookup: CDR1 MNHNY, CDR2 SVGAGI (reference sequence). Trimming took off 2 bases at V and 1 base at J, with 5 bases between the two ends. The CDR3 runs to 13 residues. CDR3 region: CASSYGPNTEAFF. The CDR3 coding sequence is TGTGCCAGCAGTTACGGGCCGAACACTGAAGCTTTCTTT.

The chain has TRBV25-1 and TRBJ2-5, with TRBD1 identical over 7 bases. The V and J ends lost 8 bases and 1 base, in that order; junction bases with no gene match: 7. Germline V gene lookup returns CDR1 MGHDK and CDR2 SYGVNS. The CDR3 is made up of 14 amino acids. The CDR3 region is CASADRVIQETQYF. CDR3 bases: TGTGCCAGCGCCGACAGGGTAATCCAAGAGACCCAGTACTTC.

The chain recombines TRBV2 with TRBJ1-1, with a weak D call TRBD1 (5 bases). Between the trimmed V and J ends, which lost 5 bases and 7 bases, there was a span of 20 bases. CDR1 SNHLY and CDR2 FYNNEI come from the germline V gene. The CDR3 has 15 residues. In DNA, the CDR3 is TGTGCCAGCAGTAGGGGAACCCCTCTCGGAAGTGAAGCTTTCTTT. This translates into CASSRGTPLGSEAFF.

The V call is TRBV7-2, the J call TRBJ1-2; the match to TRBD1 covers 8 bases. There are 12 residues in the CDR3. Germline V gene lookup returns CDR1 SGHTA and CDR2 FQGNSA. The V segment lost 4 bases and the J segment 7 bases; nucleotides outside the gene matches: 2. The CDR3 sequence: CASSYDRGGYTF. CDR3 nucleotide sequence: TGTGCCAGCAGCTACGACAGGGGTGGCTACACCTTC.

The genes are TRBV11-2 and TRBJ2-7; 8 positions match TRBD1. Germline values: CDR1 SGHAT, CDR2 FQNNGV. CDR3 length equals 13 residues. After removal of 5 bases from V and 3 bases from J, the junction contained 3 bases not matched to a gene. The CDR3 protein is CASSITGGYEQYF. The CDR3 bases are TGTGCCAGCAGCATCACAGGGGGCTACGAGCAGTACTTC. The whole variable domain, remainder taken from reference TRBV11-2 and TRBJ2-7, is EAGVAQSPRYKIIEKRQSVAFWCNPISGHATLYWYQQILGQGPKLLIQFQNNGVVDDSQLPKDRFSAERLKGVDSTLKIQPAKLEDSAVYLCASSITGGYEQYFGPGTRLTVT.

This sequence joins TRBV28 and TRBJ1-3; no clear D gene. CDR3 length: 13 amino acids. Germline lookup yields CDR1 MDHEN and CDR2 SYDVKM. V was clipped by 7 bases and J by 1 base, with 8 bases between them. The CDR3 sequence: CASTPGSGNTIYF. The CDR3 DNA sequence: TGTGCCAGCACGCCGGGTTCTGGAAACACCATATATTTT.

This rearrangement joins TRBV11-2 to TRBJ2-1; tentative D call: TRBD2 (6 bases). Germline V gene data show CDR1 as SGHAT and CDR2 as FQNNGV. The germline V and J ends were trimmed by 4 bases and 4 bases, with 14 bases remaining between them. The CDR3 is 15 amino acids. The CDR3 is CASSSTTRLYNEQFF. The CDR3 nucleotides read TGTGCCAGCAGCTCCACGACTAGGTTATACAATGAGCAGTTCTTC.

V is TRBV13 and J is TRBJ2-5, with 9 bases fitting TRBD2. Unmatched junction bases numbered 7, after V lost 4 bases and J lost 1 base. The CDR3 loop spans 16 amino acids. Germline loops: CDR1 PRHDT, CDR2 FYEKMQ (reference sequence). CDR3: CASSWGELAGQETQYF. CDR3 bases: TGTGCCAGCAGCTGGGGGGAACTAGCGGGCCAAGAGACCCAGTACTTC.

CDR3 protein: CASSSLLSEAFF. CDR3 nucleotides: TGTGCCAGCAGCTCTCTACTGTCTGAAGCTTTCTTT. The chain uses TRBV5-5 and TRBJ1-1; D not certain. This CDR3 region has 12 residues. Looked up from germline, CDR1 is SGHKS and CDR2 is YYEKEE (reference sequence). Trimming shortened V by 3 bases and J by 6 bases, and 9 bases separated the two germline ends.

The chain joins TRBV7-8 to TRBJ1-3; D is uncertain. The germline CDR1 and CDR2 sequences are SGHVS and FQNEAQ. The CDR3 contains 14 residues. Between the trimmed V and J ends, which lost 5 bases and 3 bases, there was a span of 11 bases. The CDR3 reads CASSTPGIGNTIYF. The DNA of the CDR3 is TGTGCCAGCAGCACCCCAGGAATTGGAAACACCATATATTTT.

This sequence joins TRBV10-1 and TRBJ2-3; D not certain. CDR3 length: 15 residues. V lost 7 bases and J lost 1, with 15 bases in between. The germline gives CDR1 WNHNN, CDR2 SYGVQD (reference sequence). CDR3 in DNA: TGCGCCAGCAAATTCACTCAATTGGGCACAGATACGCAGTATTTT. This encodes CASKFTQLGTDTQYF.

This rearrangement joins TRBV6-1 to TRBJ2-7; a weak D match, TRBD1 (5 bases). The CDR3 contains 13 residues. Germline CDR1 reads MNHNS; CDR2 reads SASEGT. The V gene lost 3 bases and the J gene lost 4 bases, with 10 bases spanning the gap. CDR3 amino acids: CASSDNRRYEQYF. CDR3 bases: TGTGCCAGCAGTGACAACAGGCGATACGAGCAGTACTTC.

Details on this clone: Within the sample, other DNA sequences also encode this same CDR3. The chain is built from TRBV5-1 and TRBJ2-2, with D perhaps TRBD1 (6 bases). V was clipped by 4 bases and J by 1 base, with 11 bases between them. Germline loops: CDR1 SGHRS, CDR2 YFSETQ. There are 15 residues in the CDR3. The CDR3 DNA reads TGCGCCAGCAGCCTCGGGACACTGAACACCGGGGAGCTGTTTTTT. Translation: CASSLGTLNTGELFF.

In nucleotides, the CDR3 is TGTGCCAGCAGTTTGGGGCGGGGACTTGGAGATACGCAGTATTTT. Protein product: CASSLGRGLGDTQYF. The J gene is TRBJ2-3, the V gene TRBV27; a possible D gene is TRBD2 (6 bases). CDR1 is MNHEY, CDR2 SMNVEV, per germline (reference sequence). CDR3 length: 15 residues. V was shortened by 3 bases and J by 5 bases, with 15 bases between the two germline ends.

This chain joins TRBV15 and TRBJ1-3, with 9 nucleotides matching TRBD1. This CDR3 region has 15 residues. Trimming took 2 bases from V and 6 from J; bases not matched to a gene: 5. The germline V gene has CDR1 LNHNV and CDR2 YYDKDF (reference sequence). DNA of the CDR3: TGTGCCACCAGCAGATCGACAGGGGGTACAAACACCATATATTTT. It encodes CATSRSTGGTNTIYF.

The chain employs TRBV29-1 and TRBJ2-7; the D gene is possibly TRBD2 (6 bases). The V and J ends lost 3 bases and 2 bases respectively, with 11 bases between them. The CDR3 spans 13 residues. Germline CDR1 and CDR2: SQVTM and ANQGSEA. CDR3: CSVDRGGPYEQYF. Written as DNA, the CDR3 is TGCAGCGTTGATCGGGGAGGCCCCTACGAGCAGTACTTC.

As DNA, the CDR3 is TGTGCCGGGAAGGGGGGGGTCCTCGAGACAGAATGGCTGGAAGCTTTCTTT. This gives the protein CAGKGGVLETEWLEAFF. The V gene is TRBV6-4, the J gene TRBJ1-1; a possible D gene is TRBD1 (6 bases). V lost 11 bases and J lost 8, with 33 bases in between. This CDR3 is 17 amino acids long. CDR1 is MRHNA and CDR2 is SNTAGT in the germline V gene.